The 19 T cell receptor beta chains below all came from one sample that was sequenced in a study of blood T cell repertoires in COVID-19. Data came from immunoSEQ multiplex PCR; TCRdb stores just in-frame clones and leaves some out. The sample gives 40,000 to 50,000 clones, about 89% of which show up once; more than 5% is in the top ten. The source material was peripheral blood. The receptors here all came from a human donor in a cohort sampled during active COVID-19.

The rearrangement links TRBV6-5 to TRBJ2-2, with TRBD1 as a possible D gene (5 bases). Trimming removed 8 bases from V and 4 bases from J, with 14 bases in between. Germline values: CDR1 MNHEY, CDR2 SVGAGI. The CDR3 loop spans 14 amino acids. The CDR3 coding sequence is TGTGCCAGCTCAAGTGACAGCACCACCGGGGAGCTGTTTTTT. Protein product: CASSSDSTTGELFF.

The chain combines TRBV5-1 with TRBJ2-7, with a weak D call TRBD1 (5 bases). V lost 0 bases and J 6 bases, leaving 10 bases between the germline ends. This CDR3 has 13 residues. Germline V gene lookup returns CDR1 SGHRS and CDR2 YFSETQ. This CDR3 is CASSLDSGPEQYF. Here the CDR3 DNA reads TGCGCCAGCAGCTTGGATTCAGGGCCCGAGCAGTACTTC. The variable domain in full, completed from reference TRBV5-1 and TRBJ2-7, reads KAGVTQTPRYLIKTRGQQVTLSCSPISGHRSVSWYQQTPGQGLQFLFEYFSETQRNKGNFPGRFSGRQFSNSRSEMNVSTLELGDSALYLCASSLDSGPEQYFGPGTRLTVT.

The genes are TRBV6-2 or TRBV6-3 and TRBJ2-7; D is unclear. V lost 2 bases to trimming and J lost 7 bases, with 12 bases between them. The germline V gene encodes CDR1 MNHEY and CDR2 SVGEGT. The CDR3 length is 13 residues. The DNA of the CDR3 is TGTGCCAGCAGTTACCAATTGAGTTCGGAGCAGTACTTC. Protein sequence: CASSYQLSSEQYF.

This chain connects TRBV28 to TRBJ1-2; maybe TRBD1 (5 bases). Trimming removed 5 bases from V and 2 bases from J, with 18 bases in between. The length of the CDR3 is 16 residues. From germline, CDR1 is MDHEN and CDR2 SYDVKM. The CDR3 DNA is TGTGCCAGCAGTCAGGTGGGGGGACCACTCAACTATGGCTACACCTTC. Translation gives CASSQVGGPLNYGYTF.

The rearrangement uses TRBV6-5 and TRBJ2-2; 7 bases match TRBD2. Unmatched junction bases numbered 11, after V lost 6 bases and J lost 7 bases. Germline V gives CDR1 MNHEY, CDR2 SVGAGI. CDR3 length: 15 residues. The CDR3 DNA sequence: TGTGCCAGCAGCTTGCAAGCGGGAAAGGGCGGGGAGCTGTTTTTT. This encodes CASSLQAGKGGELFF.

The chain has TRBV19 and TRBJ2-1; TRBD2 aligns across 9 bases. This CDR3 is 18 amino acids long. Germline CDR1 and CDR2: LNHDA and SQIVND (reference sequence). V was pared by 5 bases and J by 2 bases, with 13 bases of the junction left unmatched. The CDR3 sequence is CASSPQYLGGRAYNEQFF. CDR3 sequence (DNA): TGTGCCAGTAGTCCCCAATACCTCGGCGGGAGGGCCTACAATGAGCAGTTCTTC.

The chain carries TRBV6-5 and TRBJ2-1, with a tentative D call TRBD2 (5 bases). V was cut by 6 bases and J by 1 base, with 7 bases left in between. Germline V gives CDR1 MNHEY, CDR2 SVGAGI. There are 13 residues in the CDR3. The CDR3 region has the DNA TGTGCCAGCAGGGCGGGTTCCTACAATGAGCAGTTCTTC. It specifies CASRAGSYNEQFF.

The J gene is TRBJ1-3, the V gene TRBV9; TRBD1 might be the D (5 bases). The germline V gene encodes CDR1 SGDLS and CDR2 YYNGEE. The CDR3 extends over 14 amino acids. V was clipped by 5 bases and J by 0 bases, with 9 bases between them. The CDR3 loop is CASSPGASGNTIYF. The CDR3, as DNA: TGTGCCAGCAGTCCTGGGGCCTCTGGAAACACCATATATTTT.

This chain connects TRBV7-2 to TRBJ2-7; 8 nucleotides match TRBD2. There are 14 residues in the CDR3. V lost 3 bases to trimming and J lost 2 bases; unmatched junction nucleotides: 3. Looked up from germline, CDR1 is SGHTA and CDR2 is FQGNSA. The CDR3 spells CASSLGLEAYEQYF. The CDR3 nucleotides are TGTGCCAGCAGCTTGGGACTAGAAGCCTACGAGCAGTACTTC.

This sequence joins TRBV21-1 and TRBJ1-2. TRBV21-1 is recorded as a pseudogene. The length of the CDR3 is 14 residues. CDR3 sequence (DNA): TGTGCCAGCAGCAACCAGCCCGGAACTATGAGCTACACCTTC. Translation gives CASSNQPGTMSYTF.

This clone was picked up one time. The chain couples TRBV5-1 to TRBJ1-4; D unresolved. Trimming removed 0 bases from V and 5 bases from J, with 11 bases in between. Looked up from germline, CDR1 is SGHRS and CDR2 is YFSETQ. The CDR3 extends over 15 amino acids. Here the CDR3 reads CASSLAPGKNEKLFF. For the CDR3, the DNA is TGCGCCAGCAGCTTGGCCCCGGGGAAGAATGAAAAACTGTTTTTT.

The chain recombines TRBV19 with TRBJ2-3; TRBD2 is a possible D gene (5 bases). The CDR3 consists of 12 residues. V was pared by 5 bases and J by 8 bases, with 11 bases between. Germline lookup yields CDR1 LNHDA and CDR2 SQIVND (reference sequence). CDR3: CASSSLRGTQYF. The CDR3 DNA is TGTGCCAGTAGTTCACTCCGGGGTACGCAGTATTTT.

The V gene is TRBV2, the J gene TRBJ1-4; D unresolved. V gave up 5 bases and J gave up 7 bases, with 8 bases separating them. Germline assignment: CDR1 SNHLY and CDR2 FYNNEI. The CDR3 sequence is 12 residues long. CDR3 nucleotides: TGTGCCAGCAGTTTCTACGCTGAAAAACTGTTTTTT. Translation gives CASSFYAEKLFF.

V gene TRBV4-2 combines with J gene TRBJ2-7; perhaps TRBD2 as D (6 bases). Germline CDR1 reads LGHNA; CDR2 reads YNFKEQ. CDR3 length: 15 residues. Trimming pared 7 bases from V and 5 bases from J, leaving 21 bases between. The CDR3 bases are TGTGCCAGCACTCCACGGGGGACTCCGGACCACGAGCAGTACTTC. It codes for CASTPRGTPDHEQYF.

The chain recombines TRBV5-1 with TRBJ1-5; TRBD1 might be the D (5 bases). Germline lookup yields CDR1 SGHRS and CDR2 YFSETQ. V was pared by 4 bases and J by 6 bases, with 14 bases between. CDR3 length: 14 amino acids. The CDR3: CASSPQGGGQPQHF. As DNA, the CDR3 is TGCGCCAGCAGCCCTCAAGGCGGGGGTCAGCCCCAGCATTTT.

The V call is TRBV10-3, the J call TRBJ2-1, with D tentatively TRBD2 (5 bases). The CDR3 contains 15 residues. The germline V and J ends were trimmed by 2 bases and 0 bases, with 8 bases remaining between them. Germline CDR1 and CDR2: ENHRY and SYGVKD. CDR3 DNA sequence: TGTGCCATCAGTGAGGGAGGAAGCTCCTACAATGAGCAGTTCTTC. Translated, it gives CAISEGGSSYNEQFF.

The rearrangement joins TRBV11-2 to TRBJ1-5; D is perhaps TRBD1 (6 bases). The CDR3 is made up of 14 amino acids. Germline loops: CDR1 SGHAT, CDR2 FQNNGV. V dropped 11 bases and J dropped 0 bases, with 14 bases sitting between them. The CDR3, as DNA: TGTGCCGGCGGGGGGGCATATAGCAATCAGCCCCAGCATTTT. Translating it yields CAGGGAYSNQPQHF.

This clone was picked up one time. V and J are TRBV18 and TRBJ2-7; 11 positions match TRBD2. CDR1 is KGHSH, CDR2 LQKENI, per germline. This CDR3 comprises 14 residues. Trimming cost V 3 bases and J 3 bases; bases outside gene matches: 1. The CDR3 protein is CASSPGLADYEQYF. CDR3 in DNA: TGTGCCAGCTCACCGGGACTAGCGGACTACGAGCAGTACTTC.

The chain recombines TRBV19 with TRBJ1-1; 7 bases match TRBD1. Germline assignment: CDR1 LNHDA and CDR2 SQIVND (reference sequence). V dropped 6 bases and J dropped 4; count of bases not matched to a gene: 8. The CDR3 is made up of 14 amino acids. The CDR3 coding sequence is TGTGCCAGTAGAATACAGGGGAGGGGCACTGAAGCTTTCTTT. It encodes CASRIQGRGTEAFF.